These 21 T cell receptor beta chains originate from one sample sequenced in a study of beta chain features in type 1 diabetes. All of the isolated RNA was reverse transcribed, so expressed TCRB transcripts were sequenced. TCRdb keeps only in-frame clones here, not all; method: immunoSEQ multiplex PCR. The sample consists of under 400,000 clones, about 18% of them appearing once. Sequencing used naive CD4+ T cells from blood. The source is a woman between 18 and 29 years old in good health.

J is TRBJ2-7 and V is TRBV15; 11 bases are a match to TRBD2. The CDR3 is 15 amino acids. The germline CDR1 and CDR2 sequences are LNHNV and YYDKDF (reference sequence). Trimming cost V 3 bases and J 3 bases; bases outside gene matches: 4. In nucleotides, the CDR3 is TGTGCCACCAGCAGTTCCGGGACTAGCGGCTACGAGCAGTACTTC. Protein sequence: CATSSSGTSGYEQYF.

A few counts support this clone. The chain recombines TRBV5-4 with TRBJ2-3; D is perhaps TRBD1 (6 bases). The CDR3 has 14 amino acids. Germline CDR1 is SGHNT and CDR2 is YYREEE (reference sequence). Trimming stripped 1 base from V and 0 bases from J, with 6 bases between. The CDR3 loop reads CASSLTGSTDTQYF. The CDR3 nucleotides are TGTGCCAGCAGCTTGACAGGGAGCACAGATACGCAGTATTTT. The complete variable domain, with remaining parts taken from reference TRBV5-4 and TRBJ2-3, reads ETGVTQSPTHLIKTRGQQVTLRCSSQSGHNTVSWYQQALGQGPQFIFQYYREEENGRGNFPPRFSGLQFPNYSSELNVNALELDDSALYLCASSLTGSTDTQYFGPGTRLTVL.

CDR3 protein: CAWKSFSEQFF. Written as DNA, the CDR3 is TGTGCCTGGAAGTCTTTCAGTGAGCAGTTCTTC. V usage is TRBV30 and J usage is TRBJ2-1; no definite D call. Germline lookup yields CDR1 GTSNPN and CDR2 SVGIG (reference sequence). This CDR3 region has 11 residues. Trimming took off 4 bases at V and 9 bases at J, with 10 bases between the two ends. The full variable domain, completed using reference TRBV30 and TRBJ2-1, is SQTIHQWPATLVQPVGSPLSLECTVEGTSNPNLYWYRQAAGRGLQLLFYSVGIGQISSEVPQNLSASRPQDRQFILSSKKLLLSDSGFYLCAWKSFSEQFFGPGTRLTVL.

The J gene is TRBJ2-7, the V gene TRBV13; weak D call: TRBD2 (6 bases). CDR1 and CDR2 from the germline V gene are PRHDT and FYEKMQ (reference sequence). The CDR3 consists of 14 residues. V lost 4 bases and J lost 3, with 13 bases in between. This chain's CDR3 is CASSSRDSVYEQYF. The CDR3 nucleotides read TGTGCCAGCAGCTCCCGGGACTCGGTCTACGAGCAGTACTTC.

The table lists this clone with a few counts. The chain combines TRBV30 with TRBJ2-2; no clear D gene. Germline CDR1 reads GTSNPN; CDR2 reads SVGIG (reference sequence). The CDR3 contains 12 residues. Trimming cost V 3 bases and J 3 bases, with 5 bases left between them. CDR3 bases: TGTGCCTGGAGGGGCTACACCGGGGAGCTGTTTTTT. It specifies CAWRGYTGELFF.

This clone was recorded a few times. The chain couples TRBV30 to TRBJ1-2, with D maybe TRBD1 (6 bases). Germline CDR1 reads GTSNPN; CDR2 reads SVGIG (reference sequence). The CDR3 extends over 14 amino acids. Trimming left V 2 bases short and J 7 bases short, with 17 bases between. CDR3: CAWSLTGGGIGYTF. The CDR3 DNA reads TGTGCCTGGAGTTTGACAGGCGGTGGAATTGGCTACACCTTC.

A remark on this clone: The sample contains more than one DNA sequence encoding this CDR3. This chain connects TRBV28 to TRBJ2-7; 8 nucleotides match TRBD1. The CDR3 extends over 13 amino acids. V shed 6 bases and J 1 base; nucleotides not matched to a gene: 2. Germline values: CDR1 MDHEN, CDR2 SYDVKM. The CDR3 DNA follows: TGTGCCAGCAGACGACAGGGGTCCTACGAGCAGTACTTC. Protein product: CASRRQGSYEQYF.

The rearrangement joins TRBV6-6 to TRBJ2-5; D remains unclear. V was shortened by 5 bases and J by 7 bases, with 14 bases between the two germline ends. This CDR3 is built from 13 residues. From germline, CDR1 is MNHNY and CDR2 SVGAGI (reference sequence). The CDR3 spells CASSHVWSGTQYF. The CDR3 DNA sequence: TGTGCCAGCAGTCACGTCTGGTCAGGGACCCAGTACTTC.

This clone was counted a few times. The chain joins TRBV11-3 to TRBJ1-2; 9 bases line up with TRBD1. Germline CDR1 SGHNT, CDR2 YENEEA. The CDR3 runs 15 residues. V was pared by 1 base and J by 2 bases, with 2 bases of the junction left unmatched. The CDR3 sequence is CASSLGGQGNYGYTF. The CDR3 coding sequence is TGTGCCAGCAGCTTAGGCGGACAGGGGAACTATGGCTACACCTTC.

The chain employs TRBV6-1 and TRBJ2-7; TRBD1 matches at 9 bases. This CDR3 has 15 residues. From germline, CDR1 is MNHNS and CDR2 SASEGT. Trimming removed 5 bases from V and 4 bases from J; junction bases left unmatched: 9. The CDR3 spells CASSTLTGGAYEQYF. In DNA form, the CDR3 reads TGTGCCAGCAGTACCCTTACAGGGGGCGCGTACGAGCAGTACTTC.

This clone was seen only a few times. The chain employs TRBV9 and TRBJ2-1, with D perhaps TRBD2 (6 bases). CDR3 length: 16 amino acids. Germline loops: CDR1 SGDLS, CDR2 YYNGEE. V was shortened by 0 bases and J by 4 bases, with 14 bases between the two germline ends. Here the CDR3 DNA reads TGTGCCAGCAGCGTAGTGGCGTCGGGACTTTACAATGAGCAGTTCTTC. The encoded protein is CASSVVASGLYNEQFF.

This clone came up a few times. V usage is TRBV27 and J usage is TRBJ2-7; 9 bases match TRBD1. The germline V gene encodes CDR1 MNHEY and CDR2 SMNVEV (reference sequence). The CDR3 spans 12 residues. Trimming removed 8 bases from V and 2 bases from J; junction bases left unmatched: 1. CDR3 sequence: CASRDRAYEQYF. The CDR3 nucleotides are TGTGCCAGCCGGGACAGGGCCTACGAGCAGTACTTC.

This clone has more than one count but fewer than ten. The V call is TRBV7-2, the J call TRBJ2-6, with D uncertain. The CDR3 runs to 15 residues. Trimming pared 5 bases from V and 0 bases from J, leaving 8 bases between. Germline V gene data show CDR1 as SGHTA and CDR2 as FQGNSA. The CDR3 nucleotides are TGTGCCAGCAGCCCTAGATTCTCTGGGGCCAACGTCCTGACTTTC. It is translated as CASSPRFSGANVLTF.

This clone was seen only a few times. CDR3 sequence (DNA): TGTGCCAGCACCCAACGGGGGGGCGAAGAGCAGTACTTC. Its protein is CASTQRGGEEQYF. The V gene is TRBV13, the J gene TRBJ2-7; 8 bases agree with TRBD2. With V trimmed by 7 bases and J by 7 bases, 9 bases remained unmatched. The CDR3 covers 13 residues. The V gene's germline CDR1 is PRHDT and CDR2 FYEKMQ (reference sequence).

This clone occurred a few times. The J gene is TRBJ2-7, the V gene TRBV5-1; TRBD1 matches 8 bases. This CDR3 region has 14 residues. The germline V gene encodes CDR1 SGHRS and CDR2 YFSETQ. V lost 1 base to trimming and J lost 4 bases; unmatched junction nucleotides: 4. Written as DNA, the CDR3 is TGCGCCAGCAGCTTGCCAGGGGGCGAGTACGAGCAGTACTTC. This gives the protein CASSLPGGEYEQYF.

This rearrangement joins TRBV5-1 to TRBJ2-3, with D possibly matching TRBD1 (5 bases). In germline, CDR1 is SGHRS, CDR2 YFSETQ. The CDR3 loop spans 13 amino acids. V was pared by 4 bases and J by 5 bases, with 11 bases between. The chain's CDR3 is CASSPDSLDTQYF. The CDR3 DNA is TGCGCCAGCAGCCCCGACAGCCTAGATACGCAGTATTTT.

The sample holds a few counts of this clone. The chain is built from TRBV5-1 and TRBJ2-7, with TRBD2 matching over 8 bases. Germline V gene data show CDR1 as SGHRS and CDR2 as YFSETQ. J lost 6 bases, V lost 5 bases, and 10 bases had no gene match. The CDR3 totals 14 residues. CDR3 amino acids: CASSQTGLESEQYF. The CDR3 DNA is TGCGCCAGCAGTCAGACGGGACTAGAGAGCGAGCAGTACTTC.

A few counts support this clone. The chain links TRBV5-6 to TRBJ2-5, with D possibly being TRBD1 (5 bases). The CDR3 is made up of 13 amino acids. With 1 base removed from V and 5 bases from J, the gap between germline ends came to 9 bases. CDR1 and CDR2 from the germline V gene are SGHDT and YYEEEE. The CDR3 sequence is CASSLTGRETQYF. The CDR3 nucleotides read TGTGCCAGCAGCTTGACAGGAAGGGAGACCCAGTACTTC. The full variable domain, with the rest looked up from reference TRBV5-6 and TRBJ2-5, is DAGVTQSPTHLIKTRGQQVTLRCSPKSGHDTVSWYQQALGQGPQFIFQYYEEEERQRGNFPDRFSGHQFPNYSSELNVNALLLGDSALYLCASSLTGRETQYFGPGTRLLVL.

Written as DNA, the CDR3 is TGTGCCAGCAGCTCAACTAGCGGGAGATCAGATACGCAGTATTTT. Residues: CASSSTSGRSDTQYF. This sequence joins TRBV7-9 and TRBJ2-3; 11 positions agree with TRBD2. The CDR3 extends over 15 amino acids. Germline CDR1 reads SEHNR; CDR2 reads FQNEAQ (reference sequence). V gave up 4 bases and J gave up 4 bases; unmatched junction bases: 4.

This chain connects TRBV7-2 to TRBJ2-1, with D tentatively TRBD2 (6 bases). Trimming left V 4 bases short and J 8 bases short, with 15 bases between. This CDR3 contains 14 residues. CDR1 is SGHTA and CDR2 is FQGNSA in the germline V gene. CDR3 sequence (DNA): TGTGCCAGCAGCTCCCTGACAGCGGGCTATGAGCAGTTCTTC. Translated: CASSSLTAGYEQFF.

This clone was detected a few times. The chain couples TRBV9 to TRBJ2-1, with a tentative D call TRBD2 (6 bases). CDR1 and CDR2 (germline): SGDLS, YYNGEE. The CDR3 is 12 amino acids. Trimming removed 1 base at V and 7 bases at J, with 6 bases between. As DNA, the CDR3 is TGTGCCAGCAGCGTAAGCGGGAATGAGCAGTTCTTC. Amino acid sequence: CASSVSGNEQFF.